Below are 9 T cell receptor beta chains sequenced from a single sample in a study of T cell repertoires in ileal Crohn's disease. Time point noted: proximal margin of the surgical specimen (macroscopically non-inflamed). Sequencing was performed with immunoSEQ multiplex PCR; in TCRdb, only in-frame clones are kept and a portion is missing. The sample consists of several thousand clones, roughly 90% of them appearing once. Sequenced sample: ileal tissue. The receptor source for this set is an adult with Crohn's disease.

Only a few counts were recorded for this clone. The chain carries TRBV2 and TRBJ1-5; no clear D gene. Looked up from germline, CDR1 is SNHLY and CDR2 is FYNNEI. The CDR3 spans 14 residues. Trimming removed 3 bases at V and 3 bases at J, with 9 bases between. The CDR3 nucleotides are TGTGCCAGCAGTGAGAGACTATCCAATCAGCCCCAGCATTTT. Its translation: CASSERLSNQPQHF.

This rearrangement joins TRBV27 to TRBJ1-2, with unresolved D. The V end lost 5 bases, the J end lost 1 base, and 5 bases lay between the germline ends. The CDR3 has 12 residues. Looked up from germline, CDR1 is MNHEY and CDR2 is SMNVEV (reference sequence). For the CDR3, the DNA is TGTGCCAGCAGTGGGGATAACTATGGCTACACCTTC. Its translation is CASSGDNYGYTF.

CDR3 in DNA: TGTGCCAGCAGTCCCGGGACTAGCGGGAGATACGAGCAGTACTTC. It codes for CASSPGTSGRYEQYF. The chain carries TRBV28 and TRBJ2-7; 14 bases agree with TRBD2. Germline assignment: CDR1 MDHEN and CDR2 SYDVKM. CDR3 size: 15 residues. V shed 5 bases, J shed 4 bases, and the junction held 4 bases outside the gene matches.

The V and J genes are TRBV15 and TRBJ2-7; D unresolved. Per germline, CDR1 LNHNV and CDR2 YYDKDF (reference sequence). The CDR3 length is 13 residues. V gave up 0 bases and J gave up 7 bases, with 10 bases separating them. The CDR3 here is CATSRENRREQYF. The CDR3 DNA reads TGTGCCACCAGCAGAGAAAATCGGCGGGAGCAGTACTTC.

This chain's CDR3 is CASSKAQLKGLPYEQYF. The CDR3 nucleotides are TGTGCCAGCAGCAAAGCGCAGCTTAAAGGGCTTCCCTACGAGCAGTACTTC. The rearrangement uses TRBV21-1 and TRBJ2-7. TRBV21-1 represents a pseudogene. The CDR3 totals 17 residues.

J is TRBJ1-1 and V is TRBV27, with 7 bases matching TRBD1. This CDR3 comprises 15 residues. Germline V CDR1 and CDR2: MNHEY, SMNVEV (reference sequence). The V and J ends lost 4 bases and 0 bases, in that order; junction bases with no gene match: 5. The CDR3 is CASSWDSSMNTEAFF. CDR3 sequence (DNA): TGTGCCAGCAGTTGGGACAGTAGCATGAACACTGAAGCTTTCTTT.

J is TRBJ1-4 and V is TRBV28; TRBD1 agrees at 7 bases. Germline loops: CDR1 MDHEN, CDR2 SYDVKM. V lost 5 bases to trimming and J lost 4 bases; unmatched junction nucleotides: 7. The CDR3 spans 15 residues. The CDR3 sequence: CASSPQTGHNEKLFF. The CDR3 nucleotides read TGTGCCAGCAGTCCTCAGACAGGGCATAATGAAAAACTGTTTTTT.

This clone has just a few counts. The chain employs TRBV7-8 and TRBJ1-5, with D possibly matching TRBD1 (6 bases). The V gene lost 0 bases and the J gene lost 2 bases, with 14 bases spanning the gap. Germline assignment: CDR1 SGHVS and CDR2 FQNEAQ. This CDR3 is 17 amino acids long. This CDR3 is CASSLAGGARGNQPQHF. The CDR3 coding sequence is TGTGCCAGCAGCTTAGCAGGGGGAGCTAGGGGCAATCAGCCCCAGCATTTT.

This clone was counted once. The V and J genes are TRBV6-5 and TRBJ1-2, with a possible D match to TRBD1 (5 bases). With 10 bases removed from V and 3 bases from J, the gap between germline ends came to 18 bases. Germline V gene sequence: CDR1 MNHEY, CDR2 SVGAGI. The CDR3 consists of 14 residues. The CDR3 here is CATLREGPYYGYTF. DNA of the CDR3: TGTGCCACCTTGCGCGAGGGGCCATACTATGGCTACACCTTC.